The 26 T cell receptor beta chains given below trace back to one sample, sequenced in a study of T-cell reconstitution after alpha-beta-depleted transplantation in children. Preparation of the TCRbeta library involved a method that used unique molecular identifiers. TCRdb reprocessed the PCR reads with MiXCR, giving one entry per CDR3 protein. The data contain about 640,000 distinct CDR3 sequences, 10% to 15% of them singletons. The sequenced sample was PBMCs, mostly from graft donor cells, obtained 360 days after TCRalphabeta/CD19-depleted stem cell transplant. These receptors came from a male patient under 18 who had a stem cell transplant for acute myeloid leukemia, so the T cells may come from the graft donor.

This clonotype turned up a few times. This rearrangement joins TRBV7-9 to TRBJ1-3; D not resolved. This CDR3 has 14 residues. Germline loops: CDR1 SEHNR, CDR2 FQNEAQ (reference sequence). V was trimmed by 2 bases and J by 0 bases, leaving 5 bases between them. The CDR3 DNA is TGTGCCAGCAGCTTATACGCCTCTGGAAACACCATATATTTT. Amino acids: CASSLYASGNTIYF.

The chain uses TRBV4-2 and TRBJ2-5; 10 nucleotides line up with TRBD1. The length of the CDR3 is 17 residues. Germline V gene sequence: CDR1 LGHNA, CDR2 YNFKEQ. The J segment lost 4 bases and the V segment lost 1 base, leaving 9 bases of the junction unmatched. The CDR3 sequence: CASSQATGTGVVETQYF. CDR3 coding DNA: TGTGCCAGCAGCCAAGCCACCGGGACAGGGGTTGTAGAGACCCAGTACTTC.

V gene TRBV20-1 combines with J gene TRBJ2-7; D unresolved. The CDR3 covers 11 residues. V was cut by 8 bases and J by 1 base, with 9 bases left in between. Germline V gives CDR1 DFQATT, CDR2 SNEGSKA (reference sequence). Here the CDR3 reads CSSELSYEQYF. The CDR3 DNA reads TGCAGTTCTGAACTATCCTACGAGCAGTACTTC.

This clonotype was observed a handful of times. The gene calls are TRBV18 and TRBJ2-2; D ambiguous. V shed 6 bases and J shed 1 base, with 12 bases lying between them. CDR1 KGHSH and CDR2 LQKENI come from the germline V gene. The CDR3 is made up of 15 amino acids. The CDR3 DNA is TGTGCCAGCTCCCCTCTAAGGGAGAACACCGGGGAGCTGTTTTTT. The encoded protein is CASSPLRENTGELFF.

J is TRBJ2-2 and V is TRBV11-2, with D perhaps matching TRBD1 or TRBD2 (5 bases each). Trimming pared 8 bases from V and 6 bases from J, leaving 19 bases between. The V gene's germline CDR1 is SGHAT and CDR2 FQNNGV. This CDR3 is built from 15 residues. CDR3: CASSPRDPRAGELFF. CDR3 sequence (DNA): TGTGCCAGCTCCCCCCGGGACCCACGGGCCGGGGAGCTGTTTTTT.

The chain has TRBV12-3 or TRBV12-4 and TRBJ1-5; D may be TRBD1 (5 bases). V lost 4 bases, J lost 4 bases, and 20 bases lay in between. The CDR3 extends over 17 amino acids. The CDR3: CASSSSRAGSLNQPQHF. The CDR3, as DNA: TGTGCCAGCAGTTCGTCTCGGGCAGGGAGTTTGAATCAGCCCCAGCATTTT.

V is TRBV28 and J is TRBJ2-7; D is unclear. The V gene lost 4 bases and the J gene lost 2 bases, with 18 bases spanning the gap. The germline V gene has CDR1 MDHEN and CDR2 SYDVKM. The CDR3 length is 16 residues. CDR3 DNA: TGTGCCAGCAGTTCTTACGACAACAGACACCCCTACGAGCAGTACTTC. Residues: CASSSYDNRHPYEQYF.

This clonotype was observed at least ten times. The J gene is TRBJ2-5, the V gene TRBV28; either TRBD1 or TRBD2 may fit D (5 bases each). The V and J ends lost 6 bases and 2 bases respectively, with 16 bases between them. This CDR3 spans 15 amino acids. Looked up from germline, CDR1 is MDHEN and CDR2 is SYDVKM. The CDR3, as DNA: TGTGCCAGCAGACCTCGGGGACGGAAACAAGAGACCCAGTACTTC. Amino acid sequence: CASRPRGRKQETQYF.

CDR3 sequence: CASSLIGSLTYNEQFF. CDR3 coding DNA: TGTGCCAGCAGCTTAATTGGGAGCTTAACCTACAATGAGCAGTTCTTC. The chain joins TRBV7-9 to TRBJ2-1; D is possibly TRBD2 (5 bases). Trimming pared 2 bases from V and 2 bases from J, leaving 13 bases between. Germline V lookup: CDR1 SEHNR, CDR2 FQNEAQ (reference sequence). The CDR3 totals 16 residues.

CDR3 bases: TGTGCCAGCAGTTACTTCTCAGGACTAGGAGGCTACACCTTC. Its protein product is CASSYFSGLGGYTF. The gene calls are TRBV6-2 or TRBV6-3 and TRBJ1-2; D unclear. The CDR3 has 14 amino acids. Germline V CDR1 and CDR2: MNHEY, SVGEGT. Trimming removed 1 base at V and 8 bases at J, with 14 bases between.

The chain recombines TRBV6-2 or TRBV6-3 with TRBJ2-7; D may be TRBD2 (6 bases). Trimming took off 8 bases at V and 6 bases at J, with 23 bases between the two ends. The germline V gene has CDR1 MNHEY and CDR2 SVGEGT. The CDR3 consists of 15 residues. CDR3 sequence (DNA): TGTGCCAGCTCCCTAGGCAGTATATGGGACTTCGAGCAGTACTTC. Protein sequence: CASSLGSIWDFEQYF.

This chain connects TRBV29-1 to TRBJ2-2; 7 bases are shared with TRBD2. The germline V gene encodes CDR1 SQVTM and CDR2 ANQGSEA. Trimming at V came to 7 bases and at J to 1 base, leaving 6 bases not matched to a gene. The CDR3 is made up of 14 amino acids. DNA of the CDR3: TGCAGCGCCCCGGCTAGCGGGAACACCGGGGAGCTGTTTTTT. It encodes CSAPASGNTGELFF.

This clonotype has just a few counts. This chain uses TRBV5-6 with TRBJ1-1, with D perhaps TRBD1 (6 bases). The CDR3 contains 18 residues. The germline V gene encodes CDR1 SGHDT and CDR2 YYEEEE. Trimming took 1 base from V and 4 from J, leaving 23 bases between them. The CDR3 loop reads CASSLPGHPTWRATEAFF. The CDR3 DNA is TGTGCCAGCAGCTTGCCGGGACATCCTACCTGGAGGGCCACTGAAGCTTTCTTT.

This clonotype was recorded many times. The chain joins TRBV20-1 to TRBJ1-1, with a possible D match to TRBD1 (5 bases). Germline assignment: CDR1 DFQATT and CDR2 SNEGSKA (reference sequence). The CDR3 consists of 15 residues. The V end lost 3 bases, the J end lost 0 bases, and 14 bases lay between the germline ends. This CDR3 reads CSASVGVGVNTEAFF. The CDR3 DNA reads as TGCAGTGCTAGTGTAGGGGTGGGGGTGAACACTGAAGCTTTCTTT.

The chain is built from TRBV2 and TRBJ2-5, with 10 positions matching TRBD2. The CDR3 is made up of 16 amino acids. In germline, CDR1 is SNHLY, CDR2 FYNNEI. V shed 1 base and J 5 bases; nucleotides not matched to a gene: 7. The CDR3: CASSEEGAGGFETQYF. CDR3 DNA: TGTGCCAGCAGTGAAGAGGGAGCGGGGGGGTTCGAGACCCAGTACTTC.

This clonotype was seen a few times. The chain employs TRBV2 and TRBJ2-1; D might be TRBD2 (5 bases). Germline V gene sequence: CDR1 SNHLY, CDR2 FYNNEI. CDR3 length: 14 residues. V was clipped by 4 bases and J by 4 bases, with 11 bases between them. The CDR3 here is CASSAPRGYNEQFF. The DNA of the CDR3 is TGTGCCAGCAGTGCCCCTCGGGGTTACAATGAGCAGTTCTTC. The full variable domain, with the rest looked up from reference TRBV2 and TRBJ2-1, is EPEVTQTPSHQVTQMGQEVILRCVPISNHLYFYWYRQILGQKVEFLVSFYNNEISEKSEIFDDQFSVERPDGSNFTLKIRSTKLEDSAMYFCASSAPRGYNEQFFGPGTRLTVL.

This clonotype turned up a few times. V usage is TRBV6-5 and J usage is TRBJ2-1, with D possibly being TRBD1 (6 bases). The V end was cut by 2 bases, the J end by 4 bases, with 12 bases between. CDR1 MNHEY and CDR2 SVGAGI come from the germline V gene. This CDR3 is built from 15 residues. The CDR3 sequence: CASSYRGNRYNEQFF. In DNA form, the CDR3 reads TGTGCCAGCAGTTACAGGGGGAACCGGTACAATGAGCAGTTCTTC.

The sample holds a few counts of this clonotype. Written as DNA, the CDR3 is TGCAGCGTTGGGCGGGAGTCGGCAGATACGCAGTATTTT. As protein: CSVGRESADTQYF. This chain connects TRBV29-1 to TRBJ2-3; the match to TRBD2 covers 7 bases. Germline CDR1 and CDR2: SQVTM and ANQGSEA. The CDR3 has 13 residues. The V segment lost 4 bases and the J segment 4 bases; nucleotides outside the gene matches: 5.

This sequence joins TRBV28 and TRBJ2-1; TRBD2 matches at 13 bases. CDR3 length equals 20 residues. V gave up 2 bases and J gave up 5 bases; unmatched junction bases: 15. The germline gives CDR1 MDHEN, CDR2 SYDVKM. The CDR3 region has the DNA TGTGCCAGCAGTTTAAAGGGGGCCTGGACTAGCGGGAGTTTAAACAATGAGCAGTTCTTC. Translated: CASSLKGAWTSGSLNNEQFF.

This clonotype was recorded many times. J is TRBJ2-3 and V is TRBV3-1; 12 bases fit TRBD2. Germline assignment: CDR1 LGHDT and CDR2 YNNKEL (reference sequence). The CDR3 spans 15 residues. The junction had 2 bases not matched to a gene; V was cut back by 2 bases and J by 5 bases. As DNA, the CDR3 is TGTGCCAGCAGCCAACTAGCGGGAGGGGGAGATACGCAGTATTTT. Encoded protein: CASSQLAGGGDTQYF.

This clonotype has a count of ten or more. The V call is TRBV7-8, the J call TRBJ1-1; 7 bases match TRBD1. Germline V gives CDR1 SGHVS, CDR2 FQNEAQ. V lost 1 base to trimming and J lost 0 bases; unmatched junction nucleotides: 8. The CDR3 spans 17 residues. CDR3 sequence reads: CASSLVPRGRMNTEAFF. In DNA, the CDR3 is TGTGCCAGCAGCTTAGTACCCAGGGGGAGAATGAACACTGAAGCTTTCTTT.

The chain employs TRBV6-2 or TRBV6-3 and TRBJ2-7; 13 bases align to TRBD2. Germline-derived CDR1 and CDR2 are MNHEY and SVGEGT. This CDR3 has 15 residues. V was clipped by 4 bases and J by 4 bases; unmatched bases: 4. Written as DNA, the CDR3 is TGTGCCAGCAGTTCGCCGACTAGCGGGAGGTACGAGCAGTACTTC. Translated, it gives CASSSPTSGRYEQYF.

This clonotype occurred a few times. The V gene is TRBV20-1, the J gene TRBJ2-7; TRBD2 matches at 8 bases. Looked up from germline, CDR1 is DFQATT and CDR2 is SNEGSKA (reference sequence). V shed 1 base, J shed 2 bases, and the junction held 7 bases outside the gene matches. This CDR3 has 15 amino acids. CDR3 sequence: CSARGSSGFPYEQYF. For the CDR3, the DNA is TGCAGTGCTAGAGGTTCTAGCGGGTTCCCCTACGAGCAGTACTTC.

This clonotype has a handful of counts. At one end, the junction sequence differs from germline, possibly due to a read error. The V call is TRBV20-1, the J call TRBJ2-1, with 13 nucleotides matching TRBD2. The CDR3 spans 19 residues. Per the germline V gene, CDR1 is DFQATT and CDR2 is SNEGSKA (reference sequence). CDR3 in amino acids: CCARAAGTSGTRYYNEQFF. DNA of the CDR3: TGCTGTGCTAGAGCGGCCGGGACTAGCGGGACCAGATACTACAATGAGCAGTTCTTC.

This clonotype was counted at least ten times. The chain couples TRBV28 to TRBJ2-7; 7 bases agree with TRBD2. CDR3 size: 15 residues. Germline CDR1 MDHEN, CDR2 SYDVKM. V was clipped by 3 bases and J by 4 bases; unmatched bases: 9. The CDR3, as DNA: TGTGCCAGCAGTTTTAGAGCCGGGACTATATACGAGCAGTACTTC. Its protein product is CASSFRAGTIYEQYF.

The CDR3 region has the DNA TGTGCCAGCCGTAGGGGGAACACCGGGGAGCTGTTTTTT. It codes for CASRRGNTGELFF. This chain joins TRBV12-3 or TRBV12-4 and TRBJ2-2; D might be TRBD1 (5 bases). Trimming took 8 bases from V and 1 from J, leaving 8 bases between them. The CDR3 covers 13 residues.